This TCR beta chain was captured by sequencing in a study of T cells in Graves' hyperthyroidism and ophthalmopathy. This CDR3 is 11 amino acids long. Germline assignment: CDR1 MNHNS and CDR2 SASEGT. V dropped 5 bases and J dropped 13 bases, with 11 bases sitting between them. This clonotype was counted many times. The TCR beta CDR3 regions underwent amplification using RNA transcripts as the source. In the first-round RT-PCR of the TCR CDR3, the HTBI primer set was used. TCRdb reanalysed the multiplex PCR reads using MiXCR and keeps one entry per CDR3 protein. The repertoire has 500,000 to 750,000 distinct CDR3 sequences, around 46% of them found once; the top ten carry 7.5% to 8.5%.

This clonotype originated in a woman aged 18-30 years with Graves' hyperthyroidism. The chain couples TRBV6-1 to TRBJ1-4; no firm D call. Sequencing used peripheral blood or thyroid tissue (not recorded which). CDR3 region: CASSPGPVLFF. DNA for the CDR3: TGTGCCAGCAGTCCCGGACCCGTACTGTTTTTT.